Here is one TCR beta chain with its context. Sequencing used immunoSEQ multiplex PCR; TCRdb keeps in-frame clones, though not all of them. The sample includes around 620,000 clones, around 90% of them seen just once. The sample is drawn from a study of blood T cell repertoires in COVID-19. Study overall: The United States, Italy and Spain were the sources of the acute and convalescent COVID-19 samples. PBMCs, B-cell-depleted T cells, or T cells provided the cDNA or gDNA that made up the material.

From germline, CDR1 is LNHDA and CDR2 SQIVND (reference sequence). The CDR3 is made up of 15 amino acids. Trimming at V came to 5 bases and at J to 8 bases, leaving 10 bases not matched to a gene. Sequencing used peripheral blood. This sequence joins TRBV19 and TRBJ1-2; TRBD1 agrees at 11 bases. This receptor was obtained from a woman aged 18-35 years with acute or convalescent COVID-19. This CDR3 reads CASSPPRTGGAGYTF. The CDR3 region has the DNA TGTGCCAGTAGTCCCCCTAGGACAGGGGGCGCGGGCTACACCTTC.